The 21 T cell receptor beta chains presented below share a single source sample, sequenced in a study of blood T cell repertoires in COVID-19. Assay: immunoSEQ multiplex PCR; the TCRdb copy retains only in-frame clones and omits some. Here the sample spans 210,000 or so clones, 86% being singletons. The sequenced material came from peripheral blood. The origin of the receptors is a middle-aged man with acute or convalescent COVID-19.

Regarding this clone: Other nucleotide sequences in the sample specify the same CDR3. The V gene is TRBV6-5, the J gene TRBJ1-1; D possibly corresponds to TRBD1 (5 bases). CDR3 length equals 13 residues. The germline gives CDR1 MNHEY, CDR2 SVGAGI. V dropped 6 bases and J dropped 5 bases, with 13 bases sitting between them. As DNA, the CDR3 is TGTGCCAGCAGCCCCCGGCGGGGGACTGAAGCTTTCTTT. As protein: CASSPRRGTEAFF.

The J gene is TRBJ2-4, the V gene TRBV6-5; 9 positions match TRBD1. Germline-derived CDR1 and CDR2 are MNHEY and SVGAGI. V was pared by 0 bases and J by 2 bases, with 2 bases of the junction left unmatched. The CDR3 runs to 16 residues. The CDR3 region is CASSYSTGGTKNIQYF. The CDR3 nucleotides are TGTGCCAGCAGTTACTCGACAGGGGGAACCAAAAACATTCAGTACTTC.

This chain connects TRBV29-1 to TRBJ2-3; 8 bases align to TRBD2. CDR3 length equals 14 residues. V dropped 6 bases and J dropped 11; count of bases not matched to a gene: 16. Germline V CDR1 and CDR2: SQVTM, ANQGSEA. The CDR3 DNA reads TGCAGCGTGGAGGGAGGGGTAGCGGGGTTCCGGCAGTATTTT. It yields the protein CSVEGGVAGFRQYF.

This chain links TRBV5-1 with TRBJ2-1; 8 bases line up with TRBD1. V was clipped by 3 bases and J by 6 bases; unmatched bases: 2. The germline V gene encodes CDR1 SGHRS and CDR2 YFSETQ. CDR3 length: 13 residues. CDR3 sequence reads: CASSWTGSNEQFF. As DNA, the CDR3 is TGCGCCAGCAGCTGGACAGGGAGCAATGAGCAGTTCTTC.

J is TRBJ1-3 and V is TRBV9; D is ambiguous. The CDR3 has 16 amino acids. The V and J ends lost 0 bases and 3 bases respectively, with 13 bases between them. Germline CDR1 and CDR2: SGDLS and YYNGEE. CDR3 DNA sequence: TGTGCCAGCAGCGTAGGTGGAGGTGAGGGTGGAAACACCATATATTTT. Translating it yields CASSVGGGEGGNTIYF.

J is TRBJ1-1 and V is TRBV7-9; no definite D call. The CDR3 consists of 14 residues. Germline loops: CDR1 SEHNR, CDR2 FQNEAQ (reference sequence). Trimming pared 5 bases from V and 7 bases from J, leaving 17 bases between. The CDR3 here is CASSPNRGDVEAFF. The DNA of the CDR3 is TGTGCCAGCAGCCCTAATAGAGGTGATGTTGAAGCTTTCTTT.

The chain combines TRBV18 with TRBJ2-2, with D possibly matching TRBD2 (5 bases). CDR1 and CDR2 (germline): KGHSH, LQKENI. This CDR3 comprises 18 residues. The V end was cut by 3 bases, the J end by 4 bases, with 21 bases between. CDR3 residues: CASSPRVKGSTSTGELFF. CDR3 sequence (DNA): TGTGCCAGCTCACCGAGGGTTAAGGGTTCGACAAGCACCGGGGAGCTGTTTTTT.

V gene TRBV6-6 combines with J gene TRBJ2-5; D not resolved. The CDR3 spans 12 residues. Per the germline V gene, CDR1 is MNHNY and CDR2 is SVGAGI (reference sequence). V lost 9 bases and J 0 bases, leaving 8 bases between the germline ends. CDR3 coding DNA: TGTGCCAGTTCCCGGGACCAAGAGACCCAGTACTTC. Residues: CASSRDQETQYF.

The chain has TRBV6-5 and TRBJ2-3, with 9 bases aligning to TRBD2. With 6 bases clipped from V and 0 bases from J, the junction kept 4 bases outside the gene matches. The germline V gene encodes CDR1 MNHEY and CDR2 SVGAGI. The CDR3 totals 15 residues. The DNA for the CDR3 is TGTGCCAGCAGCCCCAGCGGGGGGAGCACAGATACGCAGTATTTT. Encoded protein: CASSPSGGSTDTQYF.

The chain recombines TRBV2 with TRBJ2-2; 12 bases map to TRBD1. CDR1 and CDR2 (germline): SNHLY, FYNNEI. The CDR3 covers 15 residues. The trim removed 7 bases at V and 4 bases at J, leaving 4 bases unmatched. CDR3 DNA: TGTGCCAGCATGGGACAGGGGGCGTTCACCGGGGAGCTGTTTTTT. This sequence encodes CASMGQGAFTGELFF. Based on the CDR3 plus reference TRBV2 and TRBJ2-2, the full variable domain is EPEVTQTPSHQVTQMGQEVILRCVPISNHLYFYWYRQILGQKVEFLVSFYNNEISEKSEIFDDQFSVERPDGSNFTLKIRSTKLEDSAMYFCASMGQGAFTGELFFGEGSRLTVL.

V gene TRBV19 combines with J gene TRBJ1-5, with no clear D. Trimming removed 7 bases from V and 7 bases from J, with 14 bases in between. The CDR3 is 13 amino acids. Germline V CDR1 and CDR2: LNHDA, SQIVND (reference sequence). CDR3 DNA: TGTGCCAGTACCTTCCAGGAGGGCCAGCCCCAGCATTTT. Translated: CASTFQEGQPQHF.

V usage is TRBV4-1 and J usage is TRBJ1-2; D perhaps matches TRBD1 (6 bases). The CDR3 totals 15 residues. The V gene's germline CDR1 is MGHRA and CDR2 YSYEKL. V was trimmed by 7 bases and J by 3 bases, leaving 18 bases between them. The DNA for the CDR3 is TGCGCCAGCACCTCCCGGGACGCAGGGGACTATGGCTACACCTTC. This gives the protein CASTSRDAGDYGYTF.

V and J are TRBV11-2 and TRBJ1-6; 8 bases are a match to TRBD1. V was pared by 5 bases and J by 8 bases, with 8 bases of the junction left unmatched. This CDR3 is 15 amino acids long. From germline, CDR1 is SGHAT and CDR2 FQNNGV. The CDR3 region has the DNA TGTGCCAGCAGCCTGGCAGACAGGGGTGATTCACCCCTCCACTTT. Amino acids: CASSLADRGDSPLHF.

V is TRBV29-1 and J is TRBJ1-1, with no clear D. V was clipped by 7 bases and J by 4 bases, with 16 bases between them. The germline gives CDR1 SQVTM, CDR2 ANQGSEA. The CDR3 sequence is 13 residues long. CDR3 coding DNA: TGCAGCGCAGTCCAGGAGGCGGCCACTGAAGCTTTCTTT. This translates into CSAVQEAATEAFF.

This clone was counted many times. J is TRBJ1-2 and V is TRBV10-1, with unresolved D. This CDR3 contains 13 residues. V was cut by 4 bases and J by 0 bases, with 6 bases left in between. Germline values: CDR1 WNHNN, CDR2 SYGVQD (reference sequence). This chain's CDR3 is CASSAGTNYGYTF. Written as DNA, the CDR3 is TGCGCCAGCAGTGCGGGGACTAACTATGGCTACACCTTC.

The chain employs TRBV29-1 and TRBJ2-5, with D uncertain. V was trimmed by 4 bases and J by 5 bases, leaving 5 bases between them. Germline V gene lookup returns CDR1 SQVTM and CDR2 ANQGSEA. The CDR3 length is 10 residues. In DNA form, the CDR3 reads TGCAGCGTTGTGAGGGAGACCCAGTACTTC. It is translated as CSVVRETQYF.

This chain connects TRBV21-1 to TRBJ2-1; no check of the table's D call, TRBD2, against the DNA was made. TRBV21-1 is given as a pseudogene. This CDR3 has 16 amino acids. The chain's CDR3 is CASSTRGGGPYNEQFF. The DNA of the CDR3 is TGTGCCAGCAGCACCCGGGGAGGGGGTCCCTACAATGAGCAGTTCTTC.

The sample holds many counts of this clone. The V and J genes are TRBV18 and TRBJ2-1, with TRBD1 matching 9 bases. CDR1 is KGHSH and CDR2 is LQKENI in the germline V gene. The CDR3 runs to 14 residues. V shed 3 bases, J shed 9 bases, and the junction held 6 bases outside the gene matches. Here the CDR3 reads CASSPGQGLSEQFF. CDR3 sequence (DNA): TGTGCCAGCTCACCGGGACAGGGATTGAGTGAGCAGTTCTTC.

V is TRBV6-5 and J is TRBJ1-1; unclear D gene. Looked up from germline, CDR1 is MNHEY and CDR2 is SVGAGI. With 6 bases removed from V and 2 bases from J, the gap between germline ends came to 10 bases. This CDR3 contains 13 residues. The DNA for the CDR3 is TGTGCCAGCAGCCTCCTAGTTAACACTGAAGCTTTCTTT. As protein: CASSLLVNTEAFF.

This chain connects TRBV5-4 to TRBJ2-5; 12 nucleotides align to TRBD2. There are 16 residues in the CDR3. Germline assignment: CDR1 SGHNT and CDR2 YYREEE (reference sequence). The V gene end was trimmed by 3 bases and the J gene end by 4 bases; junction bases not matched to a gene: 7. CDR3 amino acids: CASSSLAGGPLETQYF. The CDR3 bases are TGTGCCAGCAGCTCCCTAGCGGGGGGGCCGTTAGAGACCCAGTACTTC.

This sequence joins TRBV7-9 and TRBJ1-2, with TRBD1 as a possible D gene (5 bases). Germline CDR1 SEHNR, CDR2 FQNEAQ (reference sequence). V lost 1 base, J lost 0 bases, and 9 bases lay in between. This CDR3 has 15 residues. The CDR3 region has the DNA TGTGCCAGCAGCTTAGTACAGGTAGCTAACTATGGCTACACCTTC. Translation gives CASSLVQVANYGYTF.